This record looks at one TCR beta chain sequence and its context. V trimming: 5 bases; J trimming: 0 bases; junction bases outside the gene matches: 32. The CDR3 has 24 amino acids. CDR1 is SGHTA and CDR2 is FQGNSA in the germline V gene. The authors amplified TCR beta CDR3 regions from RNA transcripts. A first-round RT-PCR used HTBI primers, followed by a second-round multiplex PCR. TCRdb re-called the multiplex PCR reads with MiXCR, one entry per CDR3 protein. The sample consists of around 1.1 million distinct CDR3 sequences, about 40% of them appearing once. These data originate in a study of Graves' ophthalmopathy and Graves' hyperthyroidism. Hyperthyroidism in these 18- to 65-year-old patients was newly diagnosed, lasting under 2 months. Clinical symptoms, serum thyroxine, TRAb, thyroid ultrasound and orbital computed tomography were relied on for diagnosis.

This sequence originates from an adult man with Graves' hyperthyroidism. V usage is TRBV7-2 and J usage is TRBJ2-5; 8 nucleotides line up with TRBD1. Sequenced sample: peripheral blood or thyroid tissue (not recorded which). Written as DNA, the CDR3 is TGTGCCAGCAGCCATAGACCCCCAGGGCTATCGAACACCGGGGACAGGAGCGACCAAGAGACCCAGTACTTC. Amino acids: CASSHRPPGLSNTGDRSDQETQYF.